These 18 T cell receptor beta chains were all obtained from the same sample, sequenced in a study of blood T cell repertoires in COVID-19. TCRdb keeps only in-frame clones here, not all; method: immunoSEQ multiplex PCR. The sample shows roughly 200,000 clones, 80% to 90% of them seen only once. The sequencing sample was made of peripheral blood. These receptors all come from a woman in her 70s with active or convalescent COVID-19.

This chain links TRBV6-1 with TRBJ2-5; D is ambiguous. Looked up from germline, CDR1 is MNHNS and CDR2 is SASEGT. CDR3 size: 14 residues. Between the trimmed V and J ends, which lost 1 base and 5 bases, there was a span of 11 bases. CDR3 bases: TGTGCCAGCAGTGAAGGTCGGCGGTCGGAGACCCAGTACTTC. It is translated as CASSEGRRSETQYF.

The chain has TRBV30 and TRBJ1-1, with 7 bases that match TRBD1. This CDR3 spans 11 amino acids. V lost 4 bases, J lost 8 bases, and 4 bases stayed unmatched. The germline gives CDR1 GTSNPN, CDR2 SVGIG (reference sequence). The CDR3 protein is CAWNRGPEAFF. CDR3 bases: TGTGCCTGGAACAGGGGTCCGGAAGCTTTCTTT.

This chain links TRBV27 with TRBJ2-7, with a weak D call TRBD2 (6 bases). The CDR3 has 13 amino acids. The V end lost 5 bases, the J end lost 6 bases, and 14 bases lay between the germline ends. In germline, CDR1 is MNHEY, CDR2 SMNVEV (reference sequence). The CDR3 reads CASSAPGRGEQYF. The CDR3 coding sequence is TGTGCCAGCAGTGCGCCCGGGAGAGGCGAGCAGTACTTC.

The chain uses TRBV2 and TRBJ1-2; D possibly corresponds to TRBD1 (6 bases). The V end lost 5 bases, the J end lost 9 bases, and 16 bases lay between the germline ends. The CDR3 contains 13 residues. CDR1 and CDR2 (germline): SNHLY, FYNNEI. The CDR3 region is CASSYRDLGRYTF. The CDR3 bases are TGTGCCAGCAGTTACAGGGACCTGGGGCGCTACACCTTC. The whole variable domain, remainder taken from reference TRBV2 and TRBJ1-2, is EPEVTQTPSHQVTQMGQEVILRCVPISNHLYFYWYRQILGQKVEFLVSFYNNEISEKSEIFDDQFSVERPDGSNFTLKIRSTKLEDSAMYFCASSYRDLGRYTFGSGTRLTVV.

The chain couples TRBV7-2 to TRBJ2-4, with 13 bases matching TRBD2. Unmatched junction bases numbered 5, after V lost 5 bases and J lost 4 bases. Germline V lookup: CDR1 SGHTA, CDR2 FQGNSA. The CDR3 has 16 residues. The CDR3 sequence: CASSPTSGRVKNIQYF. Here the CDR3 DNA reads TGTGCCAGCAGCCCAACTAGCGGGAGGGTTAAAAACATTCAGTACTTC.

The chain combines TRBV6-5 with TRBJ1-2, with 8 bases identical to TRBD1. With 6 bases clipped from V and 3 bases from J, the junction kept 6 bases outside the gene matches. The CDR3 is 14 amino acids. Germline-derived CDR1 and CDR2 are MNHEY and SVGAGI. The CDR3: CASSRGQGDYGYTF. DNA of the CDR3: TGTGCCAGCAGCCGTGGACAGGGAGACTATGGCTACACCTTC.

This clone was found once. This chain links TRBV30 with TRBJ2-7; 10 nucleotides align to TRBD2. V lost 1 base and J lost 0; bases outside the gene matches: 15. Germline V gene sequence: CDR1 GTSNPN, CDR2 SVGIG (reference sequence). The CDR3 runs 19 residues. This chain's CDR3 is CAWSDLRTSGYTGSYEQYF. The CDR3 DNA follows: TGTGCCTGGAGTGACCTCCGGACTAGCGGCTACACAGGCTCCTACGAGCAGTACTTC. The whole variable domain, remainder taken from reference TRBV30 and TRBJ2-7, is SQTIHQWPATLVQPVGSPLSLECTVEGTSNPNLYWYRQAAGRGLQLLFYSVGIGQISSEVPQNLSASRPQDRQFILSSKKLLLSDSGFYLCAWSDLRTSGYTGSYEQYFGPGTRLTVT.

V and J are TRBV28 and TRBJ2-3; 11 bases are shared with TRBD1. This CDR3 contains 16 residues. The V gene's germline CDR1 is MDHEN and CDR2 SYDVKM. With V trimmed by 4 bases and J by 5 bases, 8 bases remained unmatched. CDR3 in amino acids: CASSSPGQGARDTQYF. CDR3 in DNA: TGTGCCAGCAGTTCGCCCGGACAGGGGGCGCGAGATACGCAGTATTTT.

The chain links TRBV5-1 to TRBJ2-2, with D possibly matching TRBD2 (5 bases). Germline CDR1 and CDR2: SGHRS and YFSETQ. The CDR3 is 13 residues long. V shed 5 bases and J shed 5 bases, with 10 bases lying between them. CDR3 in amino acids: CASREVPTGELFF. CDR3 in DNA: TGCGCCAGCAGGGAGGTCCCGACCGGGGAGCTGTTTTTT. The variable domain in full, with the rest retrieved from reference TRBV5-1 and TRBJ2-2, is KAGVTQTPRYLIKTRGQQVTLSCSPISGHRSVSWYQQTPGQGLQFLFEYFSETQRNKGNFPGRFSGRQFSNSRSEMNVSTLELGDSALYLCASREVPTGELFFGEGSRLTVL.

This rearrangement joins TRBV27 to TRBJ1-5; D might be TRBD1 (5 bases). In germline, CDR1 is MNHEY, CDR2 SMNVEV (reference sequence). Trimming removed 4 bases from V and 3 bases from J, with 16 bases in between. This CDR3 comprises 16 residues. The CDR3 sequence: CASSSNLDSPNQPQHF. The CDR3 DNA sequence: TGTGCCAGCAGTTCGAACCTAGACAGCCCCAATCAGCCCCAGCATTTT.

The chain has TRBV11-2 and TRBJ1-1, with a possible D match to TRBD1 (6 bases). Trimming removed 0 bases at V and 0 bases at J, with 17 bases between. The CDR3 runs to 18 residues. Germline V gene sequence: CDR1 SGHAT, CDR2 FQNNGV. The chain's CDR3 is CASSLDVVLQGMNTEAFF. The CDR3 DNA reads as TGTGCCAGCAGCTTAGATGTAGTGCTCCAGGGGATGAACACTGAAGCTTTCTTT.

In its sample, this clone was seen a few times. The V call is TRBV24-1, the J call TRBJ2-3; TRBD1 is a possible D gene (6 bases). Germline values: CDR1 KGHDR, CDR2 SFDVKD. The CDR3 contains 15 residues. V dropped 4 bases and J dropped 2 bases, with 12 bases sitting between them. This chain's CDR3 is CATSDRGRNTDTQYF. CDR3 DNA sequence: TGTGCCACCAGTGACAGGGGCAGGAACACAGATACGCAGTATTTT.

This chain links TRBV7-3 with TRBJ1-1, with a possible D match to TRBD1 (6 bases). V lost 1 base and J lost 4, with 10 bases in between. Per germline, CDR1 SGHTA and CDR2 FQGTGA. The CDR3 is 14 amino acids. The CDR3 sequence: CASSLKAGVTEAFF. The CDR3 DNA reads TGTGCCAGCAGCTTAAAGGCAGGGGTCACTGAAGCTTTCTTT.

The chain recombines TRBV19 with TRBJ1-5; 10 nucleotides agree with TRBD1. The CDR3 totals 15 residues. J lost 2 bases, V lost 3 bases, and 1 base had no gene match. Germline V gene lookup returns CDR1 LNHDA and CDR2 SQIVND (reference sequence). This CDR3 is CASSMGQGRNQPQHF. The DNA for the CDR3 is TGTGCCAGTAGTATGGGACAGGGGCGCAATCAGCCCCAGCATTTT.

This sequence joins TRBV9 and TRBJ1-3; TRBD1 might be the D (6 bases). The V end lost 0 bases, the J end lost 7 bases, and 8 bases lay between the germline ends. This CDR3 comprises 13 residues. Germline V CDR1 and CDR2: SGDLS, YYNGEE. The CDR3 region is CASSVDRVNTIYF. The CDR3 DNA reads as TGTGCCAGCAGCGTAGACAGGGTGAACACCATATATTTT.

This chain joins TRBV30 and TRBJ1-3, with D maybe TRBD1 (5 bases). The CDR3 spans 14 residues. Trimming took off 3 bases at V and 0 bases at J, with 9 bases between the two ends. From germline, CDR1 is GTSNPN and CDR2 SVGIG (reference sequence). As DNA, the CDR3 is TGTGCCTGGAGCCAGGGAAGCTCTGGAAACACCATATATTTT. This codes for CAWSQGSSGNTIYF.

This chain uses TRBV7-9 with TRBJ2-2; 9 bases fit TRBD2. CDR3 length: 18 amino acids. Germline V lookup: CDR1 SEHNR, CDR2 FQNEAQ (reference sequence). Unmatched junction bases numbered 11, after V lost 1 base and J lost 5 bases. In nucleotides, the CDR3 is TGTGCCAGCAGCTTAGGTGGTAGCGGGAGTGATACTACCGGGGAGCTGTTTTTT. The encoded protein is CASSLGGSGSDTTGELFF. Variable domain in full (rest from reference TRBV7-9 and TRBJ2-2): DTGVSQNPRHKITKRGQNVTFRCDPISEHNRLYWYRQTLGQGPEFLTYFQNEAQLEKSRLLSDRFSAERPKGSFSTLEIQRTEQGDSAMYLCASSLGGSGSDTTGELFFGEGSRLTVL.

This clone was found a few times. The rearrangement joins TRBV5-5 to TRBJ2-3; tentatively, D is TRBD2 (6 bases). The length of the CDR3 is 13 residues. Trimming left V 3 bases short and J 6 bases short, with 11 bases between. CDR1 and CDR2 (germline): SGHKS, YYEKEE (reference sequence). The CDR3 DNA follows: TGTGCCAGCAGCTCCGATGGGAGGGATACGCAGTATTTT. Amino acids: CASSSDGRDTQYF.